These 11 T cell receptor beta chains were all obtained from the same sample, sequenced in a study of blood T cells in healthy people across ages. A second roughly 6 to 12 cycle PCR used barcoded and J-beta primers. TCRdb independently ran MiXCR on the 5' RACE reads; one entry per CDR3 protein. The repertoire holds about 830,000 distinct CDR3 sequences, approximately 59% seen once, with 28% in the top ten. Specimen: blood. These receptors all come from a man in his thirties or forties in good health.

Written as DNA, the CDR3 is TGTGCCAGCAGTCCGGGACTAGCGGGGGGGCTGGAGACCCAGTACTTC. Translated, it gives CASSPGLAGGLETQYF. The rearrangement joins TRBV12-3 or TRBV12-4 to TRBJ2-5; 16 bases are shared with TRBD2. The CDR3 is 16 amino acids. Trimming removed 5 bases from V and 5 bases from J; junction bases left unmatched: 5.

This rearrangement joins TRBV7-3 to TRBJ2-1; D is ambiguous. V lost 4 bases and J 9 bases, leaving 13 bases between the germline ends. The germline V gene encodes CDR1 SGHTA and CDR2 FQGTGA. This CDR3 contains 13 residues. This CDR3 is CASSSQRSSEQFF. The CDR3 DNA sequence: TGTGCCAGCAGCTCCCAGCGCAGTAGTGAGCAGTTCTTC.

In its sample, this clonotype was seen a few times. The J gene is TRBJ2-5, the V gene TRBV5-1; D ambiguous. CDR3 length: 15 amino acids. Trimming removed 0 bases at V and 5 bases at J, with 14 bases between. Germline assignment: CDR1 SGHRS and CDR2 YFSETQ. As DNA, the CDR3 is TGCGCCAGCAGCTTGGCCCCTAGGGCTCCGGAGACCCAGTACTTC. This gives the protein CASSLAPRAPETQYF.

The chain employs TRBV4-3 and TRBJ2-5, with D possibly being TRBD1 (5 bases). V lost 0 bases, J lost 4 bases, and 9 bases lay in between. Germline assignment: CDR1 LGHNA and CDR2 YSLEER. CDR3 length: 14 residues. The DNA of the CDR3 is TGCGCCAGCAGCCAAGACAGGGAAGGAGAGACCCAGTACTTC. Its protein product is CASSQDREGETQYF.

This clonotype was found a few times. This chain joins TRBV5-1 and TRBJ2-5, with 9 bases lining up with TRBD2. The CDR3 has 15 amino acids. The germline CDR1 and CDR2 sequences are SGHRS and YFSETQ. V lost 4 bases and J lost 2; bases outside the gene matches: 6. The CDR3 sequence is CASSPLTSGQETQYF. CDR3 DNA: TGCGCCAGCAGCCCTTTGACTAGCGGACAAGAGACCCAGTACTTC.

The CDR3 DNA reads TGTGCCAGCAGTGAAACAGGGGGGACTATCTACAATGAGCAGTTCTTC. The encoded protein is CASSETGGTIYNEQFF. This chain links TRBV2 with TRBJ2-1, with D possibly being TRBD1 (8 bases). The V end was cut by 2 bases, the J end by 3 bases, with 14 bases between. This CDR3 is built from 16 residues. Germline V gives CDR1 SNHLY, CDR2 FYNNEI.

The J gene is TRBJ1-5, the V gene TRBV15, with D unclear. The germline V gene encodes CDR1 LNHNV and CDR2 YYDKDF (reference sequence). CDR3 size: 15 residues. Trimming cost V 1 base and J 7 bases, with 14 bases left between them. CDR3 in amino acids: CATSRVGGPIQPQHF. DNA of the CDR3: TGTGCCACCAGCAGAGTGGGTGGCCCGATACAGCCCCAGCATTTT.

This clonotype was seen a handful of times. The rearrangement uses TRBV7-2 and TRBJ2-1, with D possibly TRBD1 on 5 matching bases. CDR3 length: 18 residues. CDR1 and CDR2 from the germline V gene are SGHTA and FQGNSA. V lost 8 bases to trimming and J lost 0 bases, with 23 bases between them. CDR3 in amino acids: CASLSFYRATASYNEQFF. In DNA, the CDR3 is TGTGCCAGCCTTTCCTTTTACCGGGCGACAGCCTCCTACAATGAGCAGTTCTTC.

The rearrangement joins TRBV4-3 to TRBJ2-3; no definite D call. The CDR3 is 17 residues long. CDR1 and CDR2 (germline): LGHNA, YSLEER. Trimming took off 0 bases at V and 3 bases at J, with 16 bases between the two ends. Here the CDR3 DNA reads TGCGCCAGCAGCCAAGATCTTCCTGAGCCCGGGACAGATACGCAGTATTTT. Translating gives CASSQDLPEPGTDTQYF.

The V and J genes are TRBV4-3 and TRBJ2-2, with TRBD2 identical over 11 bases. The CDR3 has 17 amino acids. CDR1 and CDR2 from the germline V gene are LGHNA and YSLEER. The J segment lost 6 bases and the V segment lost 2 bases, leaving 8 bases of the junction unmatched. The CDR3 sequence is CASSQPVLAGGPGELFF. CDR3 in DNA: TGCGCCAGCAGCCAACCCGTCCTAGCGGGGGGTCCCGGGGAGCTGTTTTTT.

This chain joins TRBV5-1 and TRBJ2-7; TRBD1 agrees at 7 bases. After removal of 2 bases from V and 3 bases from J, the junction contained 5 bases not matched to a gene. CDR1 SGHRS and CDR2 YFSETQ come from the germline V gene. CDR3 length: 14 residues. The CDR3: CASSFWDSDYEQYF. CDR3 sequence (DNA): TGCGCCAGCAGCTTTTGGGACAGCGACTACGAGCAGTACTTC.